This entry is about one TCR beta chain. Its antigen is still unknown. No base qualities exist here, and no much larger clone lies one base off it. The source of the sample is a study of CD8+ T cells in alopecia areata (dated by TCRdb to 2016 to 2019). With regard to the full study: In both human patients and the C3H/HeJ mouse model, the study applied high-throughput TCRbeta sequencing to look at T cell clonal expansion in alopecia areata. RNA was obtained with the PAXgene miRNA kit for fixed scalp, the miRNeasy kit for PBMCs, and the RNeasy kit for mouse skin. Scalp tissue and sorted CD4+ and CD8+ peripheral blood T cells from patchy and totalis/universalis alopecia areata patients and from healthy controls were covered by human TCRbeta sequencing. TCRbeta CDR3 regions were amplified by immunoSEQ multiplex PCR with 35 Vbeta forward and 13 Jbeta reverse primers. Scalp clonality was compared across normal scalp (n=4), patchy alopecia areata scalp (n=8), and alopecia totalis/universalis scalp (n=8). What the research found in general, with its limitations: Compared with mice, TCR sequences shared between patients were less clear, possibly partly because of HLA diversity across the patient population. Higher clonality and more expanded CD8+ clones were observed in lesional scalp than in normal scalp, particularly in alopecia totalis/universalis, a finding suggestive of antigenic drive. Unlike mouse skin, which is dominated by gammadelta T cells, normal human skin has resident alphabeta T cells that are also sequenced, and this complicates analysis of the scalp TCR repertoire.

A distance of 18 bases separates the germline ends of V and J, which lose 3 bases and 4 bases respectively. From the cysteine up to the phenylalanine, the CDR3 has a length of 16 residues. Only the CDR3 portion is preserved as DNA: 48 bases, with reading frame beginning at the first base. CDR1 PRHDT and CDR2 FYEKMQ were looked up in the germline V gene (reference sequence). PBMCs were separated by density centrifugation and stained for CD3, CD4 and CD8, after which CD4+ and CD8+ T cells were sorted on a FACSAria. Scalp biopsies and blood samples were obtained from unaffected controls. The library was generated by the immunoSEQ multiplex PCR assay. RNA was extracted from all samples and reverse transcribed into cDNA as template for TCR sequencing. SuperScript III was used to make first-strand cDNA, primed with a 2:1 mix of oligo-dT and random hexamers. Amplification bias was assessed with a synthetic immune receptor repertoire, and residual bias was removed computationally. The study's own analysis went as follows. After raw reads were preprocessed to remove errors, the CDR3 was defined following IMGT conventions as running from the conserved cysteine to phenylalanine. Clonality was calculated as 1 minus Shannon entropy normalized by log2 of the number of productive unique TCRs. Scalp TCRbeta sequences were cross-referenced with sorted blood CD4 and CD8 repertoires so that the CD4 or CD8 identity of scalp clones could be inferred. Here the immuneACCESS table is served through TCRdb, limited to in-frame sequences with V and J called. Missing clones are a known gap in these copies; in checked studies unresolved V genes cover under half, and the rest lacks a known reason. That table gives V, J and clone size, and the DNA gave D and trimming. The sample table records some 150,000 clones; approximately 56% of these occur just once. The ten largest clonotypes hold 35% to 40% of the sample.

The sample comprised CD8+ T cells sorted from blood. The chain employs TRBV13 and TRBJ1-2, with the identity of the D gene unclear. The receptor was derived from a human donor in good health. Read as DNA, the sequence is TGTGCCAGCAGCTTGCGGCGGGAGGGTTCCAGCTATGGCTACACCTTC. Its coded protein is CASSLRREGSSYGYTF. Where the CDR3 stops, the reference TRBV13 and TRBJ1-2 genes take over; the full variable domain is AAGVIQSPRHLIKEKRETATLKCYPIPRHDTVYWYQQGPGQDPQFLISFYEKMQSDKGSIPDRFSAQQFSDYHSELNMSSLELGDSALYFCASSLRREGSSYGYTFGSGTRLTVV.